A single TCR beta chain is shown here with its context. Antigen: not known. With 7 bases removed from V and 1 base from J, the gap between germline ends came to 16 bases. The CDR3 runs to 14 residues. Germline CDR1 and CDR2: SQVTM and ANQGSEA. The PCR was carried out with 60 Vbeta primers and 13 Jbeta primers. Method: immunoSEQ multiplex PCR; TCRdb's copy keeps in-frame clones and lacks some. Of roughly 150,000 clones detected, around two thirds appear once; the ten largest clones hold under 2.5%. This record belongs to a study of cytomegalovirus exposure and HLA in healthy donors. General study points: Confirmation in vitro established that a few CMV-associated chains were specific for CMV antigens.

This clonotype originated in a woman aged 55-70 years in good health and CMV-seropositive. The chain carries TRBV29-1 and TRBJ1-1; no clear D gene. The sample consisted of PBMCs. The CDR3 here is CSALRAGSNTEAFF. CDR3 DNA: TGCAGCGCCCTACGGGCGGGGTCGAACACTGAAGCTTTCTTT. Full variable domain (missing parts from reference TRBV29-1 and TRBJ1-1): SAVISQKPSRDICQRGTSLTIQCQVDSQVTMMFWYRQQPGQSLTLIATANQGSEATYESGFVIDKFPISRPNLTFSTLTVSNMSPEDSSIYLCSALRAGSNTEAFFGQGTRLTVV.